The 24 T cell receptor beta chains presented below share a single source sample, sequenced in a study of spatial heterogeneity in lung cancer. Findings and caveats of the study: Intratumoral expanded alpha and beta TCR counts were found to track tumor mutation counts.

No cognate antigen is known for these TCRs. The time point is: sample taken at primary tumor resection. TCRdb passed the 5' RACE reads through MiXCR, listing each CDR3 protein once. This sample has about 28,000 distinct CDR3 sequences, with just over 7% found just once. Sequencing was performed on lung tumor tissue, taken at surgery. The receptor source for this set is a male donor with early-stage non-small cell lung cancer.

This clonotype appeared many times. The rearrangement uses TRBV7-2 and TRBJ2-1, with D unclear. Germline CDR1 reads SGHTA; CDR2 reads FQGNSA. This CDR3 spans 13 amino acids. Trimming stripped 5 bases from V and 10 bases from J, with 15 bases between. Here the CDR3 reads CASSPRFTPEQFF. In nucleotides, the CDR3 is TGTGCCAGCAGCCCCCGTTTTACCCCCGAGCAGTTCTTC. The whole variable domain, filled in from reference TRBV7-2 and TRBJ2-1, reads GAGVSQSPSNKVTEKGKDVELRCDPISGHTALYWYRQSLGQGLEFLIYFQGNSAPDKSGLPSDRFSAERTGGSVSTLTIQRTQQEDSAVYLCASSPRFTPEQFFGPGTRLTVL.

The CDR3 sequence is CASSSWTGGETQYF. DNA for the CDR3: TGTGCCAGCAGCTCCTGGACAGGGGGAGAGACCCAGTACTTC. The V and J genes are TRBV7-9 and TRBJ2-5, with 10 bases matching TRBD1. The V segment lost 4 bases and the J segment 4 bases; nucleotides outside the gene matches: 3. The CDR3 has 14 residues. The germline CDR1 and CDR2 sequences are SEHNR and FQNEAQ (reference sequence).

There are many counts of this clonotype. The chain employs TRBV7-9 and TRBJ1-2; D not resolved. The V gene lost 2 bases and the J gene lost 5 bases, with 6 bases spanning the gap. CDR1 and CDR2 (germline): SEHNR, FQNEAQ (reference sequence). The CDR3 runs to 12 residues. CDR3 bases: TGTGCCAGCAGCTTACAACATTATGGCTACACCTTC. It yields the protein CASSLQHYGYTF.

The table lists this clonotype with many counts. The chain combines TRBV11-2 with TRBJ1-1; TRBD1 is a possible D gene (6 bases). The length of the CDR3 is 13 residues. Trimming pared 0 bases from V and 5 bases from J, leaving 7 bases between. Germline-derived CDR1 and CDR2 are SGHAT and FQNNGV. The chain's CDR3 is CASSLEQGTEAFF. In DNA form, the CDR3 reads TGTGCCAGCAGCTTAGAACAGGGAACTGAAGCTTTCTTT.

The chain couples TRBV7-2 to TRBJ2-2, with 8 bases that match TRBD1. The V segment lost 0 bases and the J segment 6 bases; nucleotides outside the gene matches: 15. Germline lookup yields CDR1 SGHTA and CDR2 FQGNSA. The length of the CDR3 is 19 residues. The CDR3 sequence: CASSLAGKNRDRNPGELFF. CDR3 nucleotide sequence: TGTGCCAGCAGCTTAGCGGGGAAAAACCGGGACAGGAATCCCGGGGAGCTGTTTTTT.

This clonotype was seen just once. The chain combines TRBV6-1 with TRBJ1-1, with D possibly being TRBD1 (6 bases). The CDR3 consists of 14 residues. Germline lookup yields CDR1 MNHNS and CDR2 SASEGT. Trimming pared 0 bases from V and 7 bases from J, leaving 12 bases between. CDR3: CASSEARQVGEAFF. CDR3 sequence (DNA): TGTGCCAGCAGTGAAGCGCGACAGGTGGGTGAAGCTTTCTTT.

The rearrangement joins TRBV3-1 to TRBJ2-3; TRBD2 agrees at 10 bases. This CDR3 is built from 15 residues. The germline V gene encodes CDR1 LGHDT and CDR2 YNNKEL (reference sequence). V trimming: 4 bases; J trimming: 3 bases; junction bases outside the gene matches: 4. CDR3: CASSRSGGATDTQYF. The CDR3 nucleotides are TGTGCCAGCAGCCGCAGCGGGGGGGCGACAGATACGCAGTATTTT.

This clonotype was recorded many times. The CDR3 DNA is TGCGCCAGCAGCCAAGAGGCAGGGTCGAACGAGCAGTACTTC. This translates into CASSQEAGSNEQYF. The genes are TRBV4-3 and TRBJ2-7; D possibly corresponds to TRBD1 (5 bases). The germline V gene encodes CDR1 LGHNA and CDR2 YSLEER. CDR3 length: 14 amino acids. With 0 bases removed from V and 5 bases from J, the gap between germline ends came to 11 bases.

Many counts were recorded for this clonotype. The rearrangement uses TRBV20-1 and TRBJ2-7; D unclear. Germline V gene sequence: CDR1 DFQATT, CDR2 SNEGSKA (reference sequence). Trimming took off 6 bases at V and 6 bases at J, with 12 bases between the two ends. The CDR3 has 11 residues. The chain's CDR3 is CSALGIGEQYF. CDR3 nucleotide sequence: TGCAGTGCCCTGGGTATTGGCGAGCAGTACTTC.

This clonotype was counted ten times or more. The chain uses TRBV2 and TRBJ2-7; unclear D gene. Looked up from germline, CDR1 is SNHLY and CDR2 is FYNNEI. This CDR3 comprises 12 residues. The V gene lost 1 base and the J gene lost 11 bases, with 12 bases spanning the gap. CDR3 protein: CASSEVGYEKYF. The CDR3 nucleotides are TGTGCCAGCAGTGAAGTGGGGTATGAGAAGTACTTC.

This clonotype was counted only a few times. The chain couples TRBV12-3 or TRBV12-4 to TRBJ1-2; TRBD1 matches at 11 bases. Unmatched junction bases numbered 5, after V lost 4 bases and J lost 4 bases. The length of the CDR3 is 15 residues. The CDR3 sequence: CASSSTGTGGYGYTF. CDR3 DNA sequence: TGTGCCAGCAGTTCCACCGGGACAGGGGGCTATGGCTACACCTTC.

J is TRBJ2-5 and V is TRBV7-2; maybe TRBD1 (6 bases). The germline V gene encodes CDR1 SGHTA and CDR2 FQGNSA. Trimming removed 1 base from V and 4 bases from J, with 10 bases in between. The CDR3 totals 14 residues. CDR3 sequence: CASSLGGDTETQYF. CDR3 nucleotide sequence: TGTGCCAGCAGCTTAGGAGGGGACACAGAGACCCAGTACTTC.

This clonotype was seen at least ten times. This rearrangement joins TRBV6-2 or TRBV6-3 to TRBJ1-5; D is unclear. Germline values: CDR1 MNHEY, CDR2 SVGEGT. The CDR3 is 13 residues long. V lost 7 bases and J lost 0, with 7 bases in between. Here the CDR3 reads CASTLHSNQPQHF. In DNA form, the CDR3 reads TGTGCCAGCACTCTACATAGCAATCAGCCCCAGCATTTT.

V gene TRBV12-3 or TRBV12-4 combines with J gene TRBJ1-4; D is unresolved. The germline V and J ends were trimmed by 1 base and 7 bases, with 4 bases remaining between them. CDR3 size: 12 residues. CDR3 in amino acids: CASSLDREKLFF. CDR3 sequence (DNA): TGTGCCAGCAGTTTAGACCGTGAAAAACTGTTTTTT.

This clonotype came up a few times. Written as DNA, the CDR3 is TGTGCCAGCAGAATGGGGACAGGGGGCAAGGATGGCTACACCTTC. It codes for CASRMGTGGKDGYTF. The chain is built from TRBV28 and TRBJ1-2; TRBD1 matches 12 bases. Germline V gene lookup returns CDR1 MDHEN and CDR2 SYDVKM. J gave up 6 bases and V 6 bases, and 8 bases lay outside the gene matches. This CDR3 has 15 residues.

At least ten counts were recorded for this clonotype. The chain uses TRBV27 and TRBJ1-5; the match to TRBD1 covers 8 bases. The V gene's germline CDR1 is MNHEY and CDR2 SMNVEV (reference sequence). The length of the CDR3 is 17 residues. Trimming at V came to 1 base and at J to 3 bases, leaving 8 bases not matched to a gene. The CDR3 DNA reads TGTGCCAGCAGTTTATACTTGACAGGGGTGATCAATCAGCCCCAGCATTTT. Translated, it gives CASSLYLTGVINQPQHF.

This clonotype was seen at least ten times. The CDR3 sequence is CASSPLPTNEKLFF. For the CDR3, the DNA is TGTGCCAGCAGCCCCCTCCCAACTAATGAAAAACTGTTTTTT. V and J are TRBV7-9 and TRBJ1-4, with D unclear. CDR3 length equals 14 residues. Trimming took 5 bases from V and 0 from J, leaving 7 bases between them. CDR1 SEHNR and CDR2 FQNEAQ come from the germline V gene (reference sequence).

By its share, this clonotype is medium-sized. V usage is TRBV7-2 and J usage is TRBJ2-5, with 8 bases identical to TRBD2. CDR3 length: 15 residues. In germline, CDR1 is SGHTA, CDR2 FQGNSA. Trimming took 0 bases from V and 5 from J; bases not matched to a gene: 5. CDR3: CASSLALGGEETQYF. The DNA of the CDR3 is TGTGCCAGCAGCTTAGCGCTCGGGGGGGAGGAGACCCAGTACTTC.

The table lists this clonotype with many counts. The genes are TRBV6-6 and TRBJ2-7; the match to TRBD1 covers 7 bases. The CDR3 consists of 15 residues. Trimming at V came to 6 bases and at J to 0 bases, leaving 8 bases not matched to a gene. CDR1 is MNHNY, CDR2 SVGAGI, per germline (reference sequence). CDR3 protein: CASRPGQYNSYEQYF. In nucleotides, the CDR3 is TGTGCCAGCAGGCCGGGACAGTACAACTCCTACGAGCAGTACTTC.

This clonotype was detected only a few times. This CDR3 is CASRGPGPDTQYF. In nucleotides, the CDR3 is TGTGCCAGCAGAGGGCCAGGTCCAGATACGCAGTATTTT. The V and J genes are TRBV28 and TRBJ2-3; D remains unclear. This CDR3 region has 13 residues. The V gene's germline CDR1 is MDHEN and CDR2 SYDVKM. V was shortened by 6 bases and J by 4 bases, with 11 bases between the two germline ends.

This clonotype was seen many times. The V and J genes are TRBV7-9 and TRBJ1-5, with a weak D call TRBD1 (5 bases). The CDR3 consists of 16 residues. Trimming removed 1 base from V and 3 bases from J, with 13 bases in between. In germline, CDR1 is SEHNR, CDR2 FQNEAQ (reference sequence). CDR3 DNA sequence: TGTGCCAGCAGCTTAGGTACTGGGGGGGTCAATCAGCCCCAGCATTTT. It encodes CASSLGTGGVNQPQHF. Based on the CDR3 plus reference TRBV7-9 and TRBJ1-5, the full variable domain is DTGVSQNPRHKITKRGQNVTFRCDPISEHNRLYWYRQTLGQGPEFLTYFQNEAQLEKSRLLSDRFSAERPKGSFSTLEIQRTEQGDSAMYLCASSLGTGGVNQPQHFGDGTRLSIL.

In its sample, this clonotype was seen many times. CDR3 amino acids: CASSPFIGQTNGGELFF. In DNA, the CDR3 is TGTGCCAGCAGCCCGTTCATCGGACAGACCAACGGCGGGGAGCTGTTTTTT. V is TRBV7-9 and J is TRBJ2-2; possibly TRBD1 for D (6 bases). Looked up from germline, CDR1 is SEHNR and CDR2 is FQNEAQ (reference sequence). The CDR3 consists of 17 residues. Trimming removed 5 bases at V and 7 bases at J, with 23 bases between. Based on the CDR3 plus reference TRBV7-9 and TRBJ2-2, the full variable domain is DTGVSQNPRHKITKRGQNVTFRCDPISEHNRLYWYRQTLGQGPEFLTYFQNEAQLEKSRLLSDRFSAERPKGSFSTLEIQRTEQGDSAMYLCASSPFIGQTNGGELFFGEGSRLTVL.

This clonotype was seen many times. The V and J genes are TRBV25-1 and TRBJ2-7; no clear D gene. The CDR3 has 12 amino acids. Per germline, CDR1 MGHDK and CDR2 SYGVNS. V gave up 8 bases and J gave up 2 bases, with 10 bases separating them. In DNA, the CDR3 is TGTGCCAGCCAAGGGCAGCCCTACGAGCAGTACTTC. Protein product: CASQGQPYEQYF.

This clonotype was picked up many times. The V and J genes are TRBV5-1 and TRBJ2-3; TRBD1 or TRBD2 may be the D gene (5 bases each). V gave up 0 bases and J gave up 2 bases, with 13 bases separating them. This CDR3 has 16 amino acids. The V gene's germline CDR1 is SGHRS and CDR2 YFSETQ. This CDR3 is CASSLDPGTYTDTQYF. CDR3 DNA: TGCGCCAGCAGCTTGGATCCAGGGACCTACACAGATACGCAGTATTTT.